The T cell receptor beta chain under discussion was sequenced for a study of T cell changes during pregnancy in multiple sclerosis. Sequencing was performed with immunoSEQ multiplex PCR; in TCRdb, only in-frame clones are kept and a portion is missing. The sample yields roughly 40,000 clones, roughly 94% seen once. Germline V CDR1 and CDR2: MDHEN, SYDVKM. Trimming pared 6 bases from V and 5 bases from J, leaving 8 bases between. CDR3 length: 13 residues. The sequenced sample was peripheral blood, obtained in the third trimester of pregnancy. This chain joins TRBV28 and TRBJ1-6, with D uncertain. This receptor was identified in a female donor with multiple sclerosis, enrolled in a pregnancy study. DNA for the CDR3: TGTGCCAGCAGGCCGGTGAATAATTCACCCCTCCACTTT. Protein sequence: CASRPVNNSPLHF.